This record looks at one T cell receptor (beta chain) sequence and its context. This sample is part of a study of shared clonotypes between healthy human individuals. This table comes from immunoSEQ multiplex PCR, and its TCRdb copy is limited to in-frame clones, with some not included. In the table there are about 2.2 million clones, 90% to 95% of which are singletons. In the naive CD8 group, cells lacked CD45RO and were positively selected for CCR7, so terminally differentiated effector memory CD45RA+ cells were left out. Germline-derived CDR1 and CDR2 are MNHNS and SASEGT. CDR3 length equals 15 residues. Trimming pared 5 bases from V and 3 bases from J, leaving 14 bases between.

The V and J genes are TRBV6-1 and TRBJ1-5, with D possibly being TRBD1 (5 bases). This sequence originates from a young man in good health. Some clones in this sample may be carry-over from other donors' samples. Sequenced sample: naive CD8+ T cells from PBMCs. CDR3 loop: CASSTWGGNNQPQHF. CDR3 sequence (DNA): TGTGCCAGCAGTACCTGGGGGGGAAACAATCAGCCCCAGCATTTT.